This T cell receptor beta chain originates from a study of shared clonotypes between healthy human individuals. Study information: Donors consisted of a couple of women and a few men between 18 and 49.

The repertoire was sequenced with immunoSEQ multiplex PCR; TCRdb's copy has only in-frame clones and lacks some. The profile covers hundreds of thousands of clones, with around 77% appearing a single time and 12% taken by the ten largest. Germline-derived CDR1 and CDR2 are MNHNS and SASEGT. The V gene lost 6 bases and the J gene lost 0 bases, with 8 bases spanning the gap. The CDR3 is 13 amino acids. The J gene is TRBJ2-5, the V gene TRBV6-1; D not resolved. The sample was PBMCs. The sequence was obtained from a woman in her thirties or forties in good health. Some clones in this sample may be carry-over from other donors' samples. For the CDR3, the DNA is TGTGCCAGCAGCGACCGGTACCAAGAGACCCAGTACTTC. Its protein product is CASSDRYQETQYF.